This TCR beta chain came from a study of blood T cell repertoires in COVID-19. Participants were placed into cohorts based on the clinical history they reported. In the source study's methods: For nucleated cells, counts were estimated from reference gene primer amplification. Assay: immunoSEQ multiplex PCR; the TCRdb copy retains only in-frame clones and omits some. V, J and clone size derive from that table, while D and trimming were established from the DNA sequence. Among a few hundred thousand clones listed, roughly 87% were seen once. Germline V gene sequence: CDR1 MNHNY, CDR2 SVGAGI (reference sequence). The V and J ends lost 5 bases and 5 bases, in that order; junction bases with no gene match: 15. The CDR3 spans 17 residues.

The chain has TRBV6-6 and TRBJ2-1, with TRBD1 identical over 7 bases. The source of this sequence is a man aged 18 to 30 with acute COVID-19. What was sequenced was PBMCs or T cells enriched from blood (not recorded which). The CDR3 region is CASSPIAYRGKNNEQFF. The CDR3 nucleotides read TGTGCCAGCAGTCCAATTGCTTACAGGGGAAAGAACAATGAGCAGTTCTTC.